The 20 T cell receptor beta chains below come from one sample, sequenced in a study of tumor-infiltrating lymphocytes in primary liver carcinoma. Production of TCR beta cDNA used roughly 480 ng total RNA together with a constant-region primer. Three rounds of nested multiplex PCR with slightly modified ARM-PCR produced TCR beta libraries. It was with TRBV1-TRBV30 forward primers and a C-beta reverse primer that the first two PCR rounds were run, at around 10 cycles each. TCRdb passed the multiplex PCR reads through MiXCR, listing each CDR3 protein once. The sample holds around 71,000 distinct CDR3 sequences, 70% to 80% seen once. Between roughly 17 and 33 mg of unsorted bulk tissue served as the source from which RNA and DNA were co-extracted. Sequenced: liver tumor tissue from sampling region 4. Stated subset: tumor region T4, right-lateral pole. These receptors were collected from a woman aged 55-70 years with primary liver carcinoma and hepatitis B virus infection.

In the case of this clonotype: An end of the junction differs from the germline gene, which may be a read error. The gene calls are TRBV11-2 and TRBJ2-7; weak D call: TRBD1 (5 bases). The CDR3 totals 15 residues. From germline, CDR1 is SGHAT and CDR2 FQNNGV. CDR3: CASSLSEQAYYEQCF. The CDR3 coding sequence is TGTGCCAGCAGCTTATCGGAACAGGCTTACTACGAGCAGTGCTTC.

J is TRBJ2-7 and V is TRBV11-2; D is undetermined. The CDR3 is made up of 15 amino acids. The V end lost 0 bases, the J end lost 12 bases, and 21 bases lay between the germline ends. CDR1 is SGHAT, CDR2 FQNNGV, per germline. CDR3 amino acids: CASSLEWWQVHEWYF. DNA for the CDR3: TGTGCCAGCAGCTTAGAGTGGTGGCAGGTCCACGAGTGGTACTTC.

The rearrangement uses TRBV4-2 and TRBJ2-7; 7 nucleotides match TRBD1. The junction had 9 bases not matched to a gene; V was cut back by 6 bases and J by 4 bases. Germline lookup yields CDR1 LGHNA and CDR2 YNFKEQ. This CDR3 is built from 14 residues. The CDR3 nucleotides are TGTGCCAGCAGTCAGGGACAGCGAGAGTACGAGCAGTACTTC. It translates to CASSQGQREYEQYF.

This clonotype occurred a few times. The chain has TRBV7-8 and TRBJ2-7, with 10 bases that match TRBD1. V gave up 4 bases and J gave up 2 bases; unmatched junction bases: 8. The CDR3 is 16 residues long. CDR1 is SGHVS and CDR2 is FQNEAQ in the germline V gene. Here the CDR3 reads CASSSRTGTGAYEQYF. CDR3 bases: TGTGCCAGCAGCTCTCGCACCGGGACAGGGGCCTACGAGCAGTACTTC. Filled out from reference TRBV7-8 and TRBJ2-7, the complete variable domain reads GAGVSQSPRYKVAKRGQDVALRCDPISGHVSLFWYQQALGQGPEFLTYFQNEAQLDKSGLPSDRFFAERPEGSVSTLKIQRTQQEDSAVYLCASSSRTGTGAYEQYFGPGTRLTVT.

Remarks on this clonotype: The junction does not match germline at one end; this may be a read error. The chain combines TRBV7-9 with TRBJ2-7; D possibly matches TRBD1 or TRBD2 (6 bases each). The CDR3 contains 15 residues. The V gene's germline CDR1 is SEHNR and CDR2 FQNEAQ (reference sequence). As DNA, the CDR3 is TGTGCCAGCAACCAGGAGGGGGGTTCTTCCTACGAGCGGTACTTC. Protein product: CASNQEGGSSYERYF. The full variable domain, rest sourced from reference TRBV7-9 and TRBJ2-7, is DTGVSQNPRHKITKRGQNVTFRCDPISEHNRLYWYRQTLGQGPEFLTYFQNEAQLEKSRLLSDRFSAERPKGSFSTLEIQRTEQGDSAMYLCASNQEGGSSYERYFGPGTRLTVT.

Regarding this clonotype: Given a much more abundant clone one base away, this may be a read error. This sequence joins TRBV19 and TRBJ1-1; D not certain. The CDR3 loop spans 12 amino acids. The germline V gene has CDR1 LNHDA and CDR2 SQIVND (reference sequence). CDR3 sequence: CVSKDVNTEAFF. DNA of the CDR3: TGTGTCAGTAAAGACGTGAACACTGAAGCTTTCTTT. The whole variable domain, remainder taken from reference TRBV19 and TRBJ1-1, is DGGITQSPKYLFRKEGQNVTLSCEQNLNHDAMYWYRQDPGQGLRLIYYSQIVNDFQKGDIAEGYSVSREKKESFPLTVTSAQKNPTAFYLCVSKDVNTEAFFGQGTRLTVV.

Worth noting for this clonotype: This could be a read error, since a much larger clone is one nucleotide away. The chain has TRBV5-5 and TRBJ2-1, with D possibly matching TRBD2 (6 bases). V gave up 1 base and J gave up 6 bases, with 14 bases separating them. CDR3 length equals 15 residues. From germline, CDR1 is SGHKS and CDR2 YYEKEE (reference sequence). The CDR3 region has the DNA TGTGCCAGCAGCTTGTGCGGGGCTGAAACCAATGAGCAGTTCTTC. Translating it yields CASSLCGAETNEQFF.

This clonotype showed up many times. The chain carries TRBV10-3 and TRBJ2-7; no clear D gene. Trimming pared 11 bases from V and 2 bases from J, leaving 13 bases between. There are 12 residues in the CDR3. Per germline, CDR1 ENHRY and CDR2 SYGVKD. The CDR3 sequence is CAVASLTYEQYF. The CDR3 DNA sequence: TGTGCCGTTGCGTCCCTTACCTACGAGCAGTACTTC.

For this clonotype: An end of the junction differs from the germline gene, which may be a read error. The chain combines TRBV5-1 with TRBJ1-1; unclear D gene. Germline CDR1 is SGHRS and CDR2 is YFSETQ. CDR3 length: 14 amino acids. The CDR3 loop reads CARSFDNRKTEVFF. DNA for the CDR3: TGCGCCAGGAGCTTTGACAACCGGAAAACTGAAGTTTTCTTT.

Comments on this clonotype: The junction and the germline gene differ at one end; a read error may be behind it. The V and J genes are TRBV29-1 and TRBJ2-7; TRBD2 agrees at 8 bases. This CDR3 is 15 amino acids long. The germline V gene has CDR1 SQVTM and CDR2 ANQGSEA. CDR3 DNA sequence: TGCAGGGTTGAGGACGGCGGGAGGCCGCCCTACGAGCAATACTTC. Protein sequence: CRVEDGGRPPYEQYF.

Comments on this clonotype: The junction does not match germline at one end; this may be a read error. This sequence joins TRBV28 and TRBJ2-7; D is undetermined. The V gene's germline CDR1 is MDHEN and CDR2 SYDVKM. This CDR3 has 18 residues. The CDR3: CASSLSQVGWGRCYDQYF. CDR3 in DNA: TGTGCCAGCAGTTTATCTCAAGTCGGATGGGGTAGATGTTACGATCAGTACTTC.

Regarding this clonotype: The missing conserved phenylalanine or tryptophan at the end of this CDR3 makes a read error likely. The V call is TRBV30, the J call TRBJ1-2, with a tentative D call TRBD1 (5 bases). This CDR3 comprises 12 residues. Germline CDR1 GTSNPN, CDR2 SVGIG (reference sequence). CDR3 sequence: CAWRAGTVSYTS. The CDR3 bases are TGCGCCTGGAGAGCAGGGACGGTTAGCTACACCTCC.

The gene calls are TRBV28 and TRBJ1-4, with D possibly being TRBD1 (5 bases). This CDR3 region has 13 residues. Germline V gives CDR1 MDHEN, CDR2 SYDVKM. Trimming pared 7 bases from V and 4 bases from J, leaving 10 bases between. DNA of the CDR3: TGTGCCAGCACCGGGGGGGTTAATGAAAAACTGTTTTTT. The encoded protein is CASTGGVNEKLFF.

Comment on this clonotype: A junction end diverges from the germline sequence, so it may reflect a read error. The rearrangement uses TRBV5-4 and TRBJ1-2; the D gene is possibly TRBD1 (6 bases). The CDR3 is 15 amino acids. CDR1 is SGHNT, CDR2 YYREEE, per germline (reference sequence). CDR3 protein: CAGSPRGGVDYGYTF. The CDR3 DNA reads as TGTGCCGGCAGTCCCAGGGGAGGGGTAGACTATGGCTACACCTTC.

Comment on this clonotype: One base away lies a much larger clone, so this may be a sequencing read error. The V and J genes are TRBV5-1 and TRBJ2-1; 7 bases fit TRBD1. CDR1 is SGHRS and CDR2 is YFSETQ in the germline V gene. The CDR3 covers 15 residues. J was trimmed by 3 bases and V by 1 base; bases with no gene match: 4. The CDR3 DNA reads TGCGCCAGCAGCTTGTGGGACAGCCACTACAATGAGCAGTTCTTC. This codes for CASSLWDSHYNEQFF.

This clonotype was picked up one time. The junction does not match germline at one end; this may be a read error. V usage is TRBV12-5 and J usage is TRBJ2-1; no clear D gene. This CDR3 is 14 amino acids long. The germline V gene has CDR1 LGHNT and CDR2 FRNRAP. CDR3: CASAFEVAYNEQIF. The CDR3 bases are TGTGCTAGTGCTTTCGAGGTAGCTTACAATGAGCAGATCTTC.

The chain combines TRBV20-1 with TRBJ1-4, with D perhaps matching TRBD1 (5 bases). The germline V and J ends were trimmed by 3 bases and 8 bases, with 19 bases remaining between them. The CDR3 contains 15 residues. Germline loops: CDR1 DFQATT, CDR2 SNEGSKA (reference sequence). In DNA, the CDR3 is TGCAGTGCTAGGGGATTCAGGGTCCTTGGAGAAAAACTGTTTTTT. Amino acids: CSARGFRVLGEKLFF.

This clonotype was recorded at least ten times. The chain is built from TRBV7-3 and TRBJ2-5; 8 bases line up with TRBD1. The V and J ends lost 5 bases and 3 bases, in that order; junction bases with no gene match: 5. CDR1 and CDR2 from the germline V gene are SGHTA and FQGTGA. The CDR3 sequence is 14 residues long. CDR3 sequence reads: CASSQTGAKETQYF. Here the CDR3 DNA reads TGTGCCAGCAGCCAGACAGGGGCTAAAGAGACCCAGTACTTC. Filled out from reference TRBV7-3 and TRBJ2-5, the complete variable domain reads GAGVSQTPSNKVTEKGKYVELRCDPISGHTALYWYRQSLGQGPEFLIYFQGTGAADDSGLPNDRFFAVRPEGSVSTLKIQRTERGDSAVYLCASSQTGAKETQYFGPGTRLLVL.

This clonotype was counted a single time. A much larger clone differs from this one at a single base, so this may be a read error. No conserved phenylalanine or tryptophan ends this CDR3, so it is likely a read error. The chain joins TRBV18 to TRBJ1-1; TRBD1 aligns across 7 bases. With 3 bases clipped from V and 10 bases from J, the junction kept 14 bases outside the gene matches. Germline V gives CDR1 KGHSH, CDR2 LQKENI. The CDR3 is made up of 15 amino acids. CDR3 protein: CASSPSSGDSRSAFY. The CDR3 DNA reads TGTGCCAGCTCACCCTCCTCCGGGGACAGTCGATCAGCTTTCTAT.

This clonotype was counted a few times. Mismatch with germline at one junction end may stem from a read error. The V gene is TRBV7-9, the J gene TRBJ1-4; no firm D call. CDR3 size: 12 residues. Per germline, CDR1 SEHNR and CDR2 FQNEAQ (reference sequence). The DNA of the CDR3 is TGTGCCAGCAGCGATCCTAATGAAAAACTGGTTTTT. This gives the protein CASSDPNEKLVF.